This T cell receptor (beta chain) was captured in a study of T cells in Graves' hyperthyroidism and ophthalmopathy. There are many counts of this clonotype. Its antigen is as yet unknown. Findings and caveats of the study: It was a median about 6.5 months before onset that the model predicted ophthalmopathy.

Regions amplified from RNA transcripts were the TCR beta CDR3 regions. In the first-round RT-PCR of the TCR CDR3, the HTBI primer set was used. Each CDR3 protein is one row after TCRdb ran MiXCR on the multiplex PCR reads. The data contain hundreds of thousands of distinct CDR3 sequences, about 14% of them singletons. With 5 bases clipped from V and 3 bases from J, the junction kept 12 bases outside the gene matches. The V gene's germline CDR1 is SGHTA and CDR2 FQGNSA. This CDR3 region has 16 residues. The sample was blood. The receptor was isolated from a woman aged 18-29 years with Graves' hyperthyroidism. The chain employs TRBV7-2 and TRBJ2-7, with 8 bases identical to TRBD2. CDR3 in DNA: TGTGCCAGCAGCCCGGACGCGGGAGGAACGGGCTACGAGCAGTACTTC. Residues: CASSPDAGGTGYEQYF.